Here is one T cell receptor beta chain with its context. Trimming pared 5 bases from V and 0 bases from J, leaving 10 bases between. Germline V CDR1 and CDR2: SGHTA, FQGTGA. This CDR3 has 15 residues. This record comes from a study of technical replicates of blood from a few donors. The protocol was immunoSEQ multiplex PCR, while the TCRdb copy is restricted to in-frame clones and leaves out a portion. Found here are 15,000 or so clones, approximately 90% of them singletons; the top ten hold 9% to 15%. The material sequenced was PBMCs. The chain is built from TRBV7-3 and TRBJ2-2; TRBD2 is a possible D gene (5 bases). The source of this sequence is a human donor in good health. The CDR3 region is CASSREGTNTGELFF. In nucleotides, the CDR3 is TGTGCCAGCAGCAGAGAGGGAACGAACACCGGGGAGCTGTTTTTT.